Following are 24 T cell receptor beta chains from one sample sequenced in a study of OX40 agonist ivuxolimab in advanced cancers. Assay used: immunoSEQ multiplex PCR; TCRdb lists only in-frame clones, some missing. The data show tens of thousands of clones, roughly nine tenths seen once. This specimen was CD4+ or CD8+ T cells sorted from blood, taken in a trial of the OX40 agonist ivuxolimab. The receptors here all came from an adult with an advanced solid tumor such as melanoma, head and neck, liver or kidney cancer.

V usage is TRBV6-5 and J usage is TRBJ1-2; D may be TRBD1 (6 bases). This CDR3 region has 14 residues. Trimming left V 6 bases short and J 8 bases short, with 19 bases between. Germline V gene data show CDR1 as MNHEY and CDR2 as SVGAGI. The CDR3 DNA is TGTGCCAGCAGACAGAAAAGACAGGCTGGAGGCTACACCTTC. It codes for CASRQKRQAGGYTF.

The gene calls are TRBV19 and TRBJ2-5; 16 bases are a match to TRBD2. Unmatched junction bases numbered 10, after V lost 10 bases and J lost 2 bases. Germline CDR1 is LNHDA and CDR2 is SQIVND (reference sequence). This CDR3 region has 17 residues. CDR3 sequence: CATQGLAGGPHQETQYF. The CDR3 DNA sequence: TGTGCCACCCAGGGACTAGCGGGAGGGCCCCATCAAGAGACCCAGTACTTC.

The V call is TRBV2, the J call TRBJ1-4; 8 positions agree with TRBD1. This CDR3 comprises 16 residues. The junction had 10 bases not matched to a gene; V was cut back by 8 bases and J by 2 bases. From germline, CDR1 is SNHLY and CDR2 FYNNEI. The CDR3 nucleotides read TGTGCCAGCGTAGGACAGGGACTACCGACTAATGAAAAACTGTTTTTT. It yields the protein CASVGQGLPTNEKLFF.

The chain has TRBV6-5 and TRBJ2-7; D may match TRBD1 or TRBD2 (6 bases each). The CDR3 runs to 14 residues. The ends were cut back, 7 bases at V and 3 bases at J, with 16 bases in the middle. Germline V lookup: CDR1 MNHEY, CDR2 SVGAGI. CDR3 coding DNA: TGTGCCAGCACGCGAGGGGGGAGACTCTACGAGCAGTACTTC. Its protein is CASTRGGRLYEQYF.

V gene TRBV7-3 combines with J gene TRBJ2-1; D might be TRBD1 (6 bases). V was cut by 5 bases and J by 8 bases, with 22 bases left in between. This CDR3 is 16 amino acids long. Germline V CDR1 and CDR2: SGHTA, FQGTGA. CDR3 residues: CASSPGSAGASYEQFF. In DNA, the CDR3 is TGTGCCAGCAGCCCAGGTAGTGCAGGGGCCTCGTATGAGCAGTTCTTC.

This clone appeared once. This chain uses TRBV7-7 with TRBJ2-7; TRBD2 matches 7 bases. Trimming removed 5 bases from V and 6 bases from J; junction bases left unmatched: 10. The CDR3 spans 14 residues. Germline loops: CDR1 SSHAT, CDR2 FNYEAQ (reference sequence). The CDR3 loop reads CASSAGTTLTEQYF. The CDR3 region has the DNA TGTGCCAGCAGCGCCGGGACTACCCTAACCGAGCAGTACTTC.

The rearrangement uses TRBV6-5 and TRBJ1-5; D unclear. V lost 5 bases and J 6 bases, leaving 14 bases between the germline ends. Germline lookup yields CDR1 MNHEY and CDR2 SVGAGI. CDR3 length equals 14 residues. The CDR3 DNA follows: TGTGCCAGCAGTCTCTCTAGCTTGAGTCAGCCCCAGCATTTT. Protein: CASSLSSLSQPQHF.

This chain links TRBV2 with TRBJ1-4; 7 bases line up with TRBD1. With V trimmed by 6 bases and J by 7 bases, 8 bases remained unmatched. Per germline, CDR1 SNHLY and CDR2 FYNNEI. This CDR3 has 14 residues. CDR3 in amino acids: CASRKRGGGEKLFF. The CDR3 nucleotides are TGTGCCAGCAGGAAGAGAGGGGGCGGTGAAAAACTGTTTTTT.

The chain couples TRBV1 to TRBJ1-2; TRBD1 is the table's D call, not checked against the DNA. TRBV1 is deemed a pseudogene. CDR3 length: 17 amino acids. CDR3 region: CTSSQEMSQAWDYGYTF. DNA for the CDR3: TGCACCAGCAGCCAAGAAATGTCGCAGGCCTGGGACTATGGCTACACCTTC.

The chain combines TRBV5-1 with TRBJ1-2; D is perhaps TRBD1 (6 bases). The germline V and J ends were trimmed by 0 bases and 2 bases, with 8 bases remaining between them. This CDR3 is built from 14 residues. Germline lookup yields CDR1 SGHRS and CDR2 YFSETQ. This CDR3 is CASSLGQGNYGYTF. In DNA form, the CDR3 reads TGCGCCAGCAGCTTGGGCCAGGGGAACTATGGCTACACCTTC.

The chain carries TRBV30 and TRBJ1-1; no firm D call. The germline V gene encodes CDR1 GTSNPN and CDR2 SVGIG (reference sequence). This CDR3 region has 13 residues. V was cut by 5 bases and J by 5 bases, with 15 bases left in between. CDR3 bases: TGTGCCTGGCACAGCACCCATGGGACTGAAGCTTTCTTT. It is translated as CAWHSTHGTEAFF.

This clone has just one count. This rearrangement joins TRBV27 to TRBJ1-5, with D uncertain. The ends were cut back, 3 bases at V and 4 bases at J, with 13 bases in the middle. The CDR3 consists of 15 residues. CDR1 MNHEY and CDR2 SMNVEV come from the germline V gene (reference sequence). The DNA for the CDR3 is TGTGCCAGCAGTTTCCTCAGCGCGATGAATCAGCCCCAGCATTTT. It yields the protein CASSFLSAMNQPQHF.

Notes on this clone: This CDR3 is also generated by other DNA sequences in the sample. The J gene is TRBJ1-2, the V gene TRBV7-9, with D tentatively TRBD1 (6 bases). Germline CDR1 is SEHNR and CDR2 is FQNEAQ (reference sequence). Between the trimmed V and J ends, which lost 1 base and 8 bases, there was a span of 8 bases. The CDR3 spans 12 residues. For the CDR3, the DNA is TGTGCCAGCAGCTTAGACAGGGAGGGCTACACCTTC. Translating it yields CASSLDREGYTF.

The chain recombines TRBV6-1 with TRBJ2-3; 7 bases are shared with TRBD2. The CDR3 has 14 amino acids. Unmatched junction bases numbered 5, after V lost 3 bases and J lost 5 bases. Germline values: CDR1 MNHNS, CDR2 SASEGT. The CDR3 nucleotides read TGTGCCAGCAGTGAGGGCGGGGGAGGAGATACGCAGTATTTT. Residues: CASSEGGGGDTQYF.

This chain uses TRBV28 with TRBJ2-5; TRBD1 matches 7 bases. The CDR3 has 12 amino acids. Germline V gives CDR1 MDHEN, CDR2 SYDVKM. V dropped 5 bases and J dropped 7; count of bases not matched to a gene: 4. The CDR3 is CASSAYRGTQYF. For the CDR3, the DNA is TGTGCCAGCAGTGCCTACAGGGGGACCCAGTACTTC.

V gene TRBV6-1 combines with J gene TRBJ1-3; D not resolved. The V end lost 0 bases, the J end lost 0 bases, and 12 bases lay between the germline ends. Germline-derived CDR1 and CDR2 are MNHNS and SASEGT. This CDR3 is 17 amino acids long. The CDR3, as DNA: TGTGCCAGCAGTGAAGCGGGCGGCAGCTTCTCTGGAAACACCATATATTTT. Residues: CASSEAGGSFSGNTIYF.

J is TRBJ2-3 and V is TRBV7-2, with a weak D call TRBD2 (6 bases). Germline V gene lookup returns CDR1 SGHTA and CDR2 FQGNSA. Between the trimmed V and J ends, which lost 1 base and 3 bases, there was a span of 11 bases. CDR3 length equals 15 residues. The CDR3, as DNA: TGTGCCAGCAGCTTAGGGTCTGGGGGGACAGATACGCAGTATTTT. It codes for CASSLGSGGTDTQYF.

This rearrangement joins TRBV5-1 to TRBJ2-5, with 10 bases aligning to TRBD1. After removal of 4 bases from V and 5 bases from J, the junction contained 8 bases not matched to a gene. This CDR3 has 15 residues. Germline CDR1 reads SGHRS; CDR2 reads YFSETQ. The CDR3: CASSLGQGSWETQYF. CDR3 in DNA: TGCGCCAGCAGCCTGGGACAGGGGAGTTGGGAGACCCAGTACTTC. Full variable domain (missing parts from reference TRBV5-1 and TRBJ2-5): KAGVTQTPRYLIKTRGQQVTLSCSPISGHRSVSWYQQTPGQGLQFLFEYFSETQRNKGNFPGRFSGRQFSNSRSEMNVSTLELGDSALYLCASSLGQGSWETQYFGPGTRLLVL.

The CDR3 region has the DNA TGTGCCAGCAGCAGGCGGACTAGCTCCTACGAGCAGTACTTC. Its translation is CASSRRTSSYEQYF. This chain links TRBV13 with TRBJ2-7, with 7 bases lining up with TRBD2. J was trimmed by 0 bases and V by 5 bases; bases with no gene match: 4. The CDR3 covers 14 residues. Germline V gene data show CDR1 as PRHDT and CDR2 as FYEKMQ (reference sequence).

This chain connects TRBV28 to TRBJ1-1; 7 nucleotides line up with TRBD1. There are 18 residues in the CDR3. The ends lost 5 bases at V and 0 bases at J; junction bases unmatched: 15. Per the germline V gene, CDR1 is MDHEN and CDR2 is SYDVKM. The DNA for the CDR3 is TGTGCCAGCAGTCACGCCTTATTACCGACAGGGCTGAACACTGAAGCTTTCTTT. Its protein product is CASSHALLPTGLNTEAFF.

The chain recombines TRBV5-1 with TRBJ1-6; D ambiguous. V was trimmed by 0 bases and J by 6 bases, leaving 7 bases between them. Germline V gives CDR1 SGHRS, CDR2 YFSETQ. The CDR3 runs to 14 residues. The CDR3 sequence: CASSLGTSNSPLHF. CDR3 nucleotide sequence: TGCGCCAGCAGCTTGGGGACGTCTAATTCACCCCTCCACTTT. Combining the CDR3 with reference TRBV5-1 and TRBJ1-6 gives the whole variable domain KAGVTQTPRYLIKTRGQQVTLSCSPISGHRSVSWYQQTPGQGLQFLFEYFSETQRNKGNFPGRFSGRQFSNSRSEMNVSTLELGDSALYLCASSLGTSNSPLHFGNGTRLTVT.

V usage is TRBV9 and J usage is TRBJ1-5, with D tentatively TRBD1 (6 bases). In germline, CDR1 is SGDLS, CDR2 YYNGEE. This CDR3 comprises 16 residues. Trimming left V 0 bases short and J 0 bases short, with 10 bases between. The CDR3 is CASSVGTVISNQPQHF. In DNA, the CDR3 is TGTGCCAGCAGCGTAGGGACAGTTATTAGCAATCAGCCCCAGCATTTT.

This clone was picked up one time. The chain joins TRBV19 to TRBJ1-5; D gene uncertain. V lost 3 bases and J 1 base, leaving 16 bases between the germline ends. Germline loops: CDR1 LNHDA, CDR2 SQIVND (reference sequence). The CDR3 consists of 17 residues. The CDR3 DNA is TGTGCCAGTAGTATTGGTGTCGGGGTTAAGAGCAATCAGCCCCAGCATTTT. It translates to CASSIGVGVKSNQPQHF.

The chain uses TRBV28 and TRBJ1-5; maybe TRBD1 (5 bases). Germline-derived CDR1 and CDR2 are MDHEN and SYDVKM. V was trimmed by 2 bases and J by 3 bases, leaving 11 bases between them. The CDR3 is 15 amino acids. The CDR3 DNA sequence: TGTGCCAGCAGTTTAAGACAGATCCACAATCAGCCCCAGCATTTT. Protein sequence: CASSLRQIHNQPQHF.